This T cell receptor beta chain comes out of a study of blood T cell repertoires in COVID-19. In the study overall: There were acute and convalescent COVID-19 samples, and they came from the United States, Italy and Spain. From T cells, B-cell-depleted T cells, or PBMCs came the material, which was cDNA or gDNA.

Germline CDR1 SGHDT, CDR2 YYEEEE. CDR3 length: 14 amino acids. The ends were cut back, 2 bases at V and 6 bases at J, with 12 bases in the middle. TCRdb's table, derived via immunoSEQ multiplex PCR, lists solely in-frame clones and lacks some. The data show 93,000 or so clones, with about nine tenths seen just once and 17% held by the top ten. The TCR originated in a woman older than 75 in a cohort sampled during active COVID-19. This rearrangement joins TRBV5-6 to TRBJ1-5; possibly TRBD1 for D (5 bases). Source material: peripheral blood. The CDR3 DNA reads as TGTGCCAGCAGCTTTGCTGGGGGGGTTCAGCCCCAGCATTTT. Protein: CASSFAGGVQPQHF. Using reference TRBV5-6 and TRBJ1-5 for the parts outside the CDR3, the full variable domain is DAGVTQSPTHLIKTRGQQVTLRCSPKSGHDTVSWYQQALGQGPQFIFQYYEEEERQRGNFPDRFSGHQFPNYSSELNVNALLLGDSALYLCASSFAGGVQPQHFGDGTRLSIL.